The sequence of this T cell receptor beta chain was determined in a study of tissue T cells after allogeneic stem cell transplantation. Overall study: Tissue samples with histologically apparent lymphocytes on H&E review were prioritized for sequencing.

CDR3 sequences, V/J genes, frequencies and template counts came from survey-depth TCRbeta sequencing. Repertoires were generated with immunoSEQ multiplex PCR, while TCRdb's copy carries only in-frame clones and drops some. The repertoire has 2,500 to 3,000 clones, roughly 60% of them found once; the top ten carry more than 15%. This research-autopsy study prospectively enrolled adult allogeneic hematopoietic cell transplant recipients with steroid-refractory graft-versus-host disease. Points from the study as a whole: Blood and spleen captured only part of the tissue TCR repertoire.

This clone occurred once. The antigen is not known. The sequence came from a male patient over 55 with steroid-refractory graft-versus-host disease after an allogeneic stem cell transplant. Some of these T cells may belong to the graft donor. The specimen comprised descending colon tissue, sampled at autopsy.

The chain's CDR3 is CASSRFYEQYF. In DNA form, the CDR3 reads TGTGCCAGCAGCCGATTCTACGAGCAGTACTTC. This chain links TRBV7-8 with TRBJ2-7; D is unresolved. Per the germline V gene, CDR1 is SGHVS and CDR2 is FQNEAQ. The V end lost 5 bases, the J end lost 3 bases, and 5 bases lay between the germline ends. CDR3 length: 11 amino acids.